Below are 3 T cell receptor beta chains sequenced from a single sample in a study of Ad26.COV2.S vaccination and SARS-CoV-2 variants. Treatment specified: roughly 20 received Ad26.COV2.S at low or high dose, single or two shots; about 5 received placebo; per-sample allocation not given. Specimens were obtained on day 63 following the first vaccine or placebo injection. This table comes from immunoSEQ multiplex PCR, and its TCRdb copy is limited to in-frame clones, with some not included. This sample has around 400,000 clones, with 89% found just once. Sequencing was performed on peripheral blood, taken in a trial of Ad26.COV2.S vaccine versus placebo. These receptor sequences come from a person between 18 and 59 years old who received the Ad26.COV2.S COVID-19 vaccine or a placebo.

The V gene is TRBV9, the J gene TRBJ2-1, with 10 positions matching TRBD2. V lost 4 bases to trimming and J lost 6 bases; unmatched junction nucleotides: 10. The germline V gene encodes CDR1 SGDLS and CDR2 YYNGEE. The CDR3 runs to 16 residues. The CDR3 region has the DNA TGTGCCAGCAGCCCCCTAGCGGGAGTAGAGGGCAATGAGCAGTTCTTC. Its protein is CASSPLAGVEGNEQFF.

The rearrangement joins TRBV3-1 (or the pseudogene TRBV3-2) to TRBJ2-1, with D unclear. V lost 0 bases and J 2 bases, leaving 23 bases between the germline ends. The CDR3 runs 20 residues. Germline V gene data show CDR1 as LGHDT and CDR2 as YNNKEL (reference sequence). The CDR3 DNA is TGTGCCAGCAGCCAAGAGGGTGGAGTACAGTGGGGTAGCCCCTACAATGAGCAGTTCTTC. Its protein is CASSQEGGVQWGSPYNEQFF.

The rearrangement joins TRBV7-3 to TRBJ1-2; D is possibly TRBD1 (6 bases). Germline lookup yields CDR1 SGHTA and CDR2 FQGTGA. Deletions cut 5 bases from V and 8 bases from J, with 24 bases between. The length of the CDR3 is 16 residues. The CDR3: CASSPSPGLNREGYTF. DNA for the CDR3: TGTGCCAGCAGCCCCAGCCCAGGGTTAAACAGGGAGGGCTACACCTTC.